This TCR beta chain was documented in a study of blood T cell repertoires in COVID-19. Study background: From T cells, B-cell-depleted T cells, or PBMCs came the material, which was cDNA or gDNA.

Authors' analysis steps: Estimation of nucleated cell counts was performed using reference gene primer amplification. Assay: immunoSEQ multiplex PCR; the TCRdb copy retains only in-frame clones and omits some. The V and J calls and the clone size are those of that table, but D and trimming were determined from the DNA. The table records 50,000 to 70,000 clones, more than 80% of them present only once. Germline V CDR1 and CDR2: SEHNR, FQNEAQ (reference sequence). The V end lost 10 bases, the J end lost 2 bases, and 15 bases lay between the germline ends. This CDR3 has 15 amino acids. Material: peripheral blood. This chain uses TRBV7-9 with TRBJ2-6, with a possible D match to TRBD1 (6 bases). This clonotype was sampled from a human donor with active COVID-19. The donor label of this sample is uncertain. The DNA of the CDR3 is TGTGCCAACAACCCTCCAGGGGCTGGGGCCAACGTCCTGACTTTC. Protein product: CANNPPGAGANVLTF.